This T cell receptor (beta chain) was identified in a study of beta chain features in type 1 diabetes. Since all of the isolated RNA was reverse transcribed, expressed TCRB transcripts were what got sequenced. Repertoires were generated with immunoSEQ multiplex PCR, while TCRdb's copy carries only in-frame clones and drops some. Of 300,000 to 350,000 clones listed, around 9.3% are singletons. CDR1 is SGDLS, CDR2 YYNGEE, per germline. The germline V and J ends were trimmed by 3 bases and 10 bases, with 23 bases remaining between them. The CDR3 runs to 17 residues. Study results and caveats: TCRB CDR3s were moderately but significantly shorter in Type 1 diabetes patients in all four CD4+ subsets.

This clone appeared a few times. Its antigen is undetermined. The sample comprised central memory CD4+ T cells from blood. The chain is built from TRBV9 and TRBJ1-6; maybe TRBD1 (5 bases). This clonotype was sampled from a man aged 30 to 39 with type 1 diabetes. CDR3 residues: CASSGGIDRGMLSPLHF. The CDR3 nucleotides read TGTGCCAGCAGCGGAGGAATAGATAGGGGTATGTTGTCACCCCTCCACTTT.